The 22 T cell receptor beta chains in this list originate from one sample, sequenced in a study of blood T cell repertoires in COVID-19 (TCRdb year 2020). Library preparation used the immunoSEQ multiplex PCR assay. As stored in TCRdb, this immuneACCESS dataset retains in-frame rearrangements with V and J assigned. A fraction of the clones does not appear; measured against another copy, unresolved V genes explain less than half of the discrepancy, and the remainder lacks a known reason. For this sample the table gives about 89,000 clones, of which 65% to 80% were detected only once. The top ten hold almost 50% of the sample. The sequencing sample was made of peripheral blood. The source is a human donor in a cohort sampled during active COVID-19.

This clone was seen once. The chain links TRBV30 to TRBJ2-3; maybe TRBD2 (6 bases). This CDR3 contains 16 residues. The germline V and J ends were trimmed by 3 bases and 2 bases, with 18 bases remaining between them. Germline values: CDR1 GTSNPN, CDR2 SVGIG (reference sequence). The CDR3 DNA reads as TGTGCCTGGAGCGCCGGGCATGGGAGGATCACAGATACGCAGTATTTT. It encodes CAWSAGHGRITDTQYF.

This chain connects TRBV7-3 to TRBJ2-7; D possibly corresponds to TRBD2 (6 bases). V lost 0 bases and J lost 6, with 12 bases in between. The CDR3 is 14 residues long. Germline V CDR1 and CDR2: SGHTA, FQGTGA. CDR3 bases: TGTGCCAGCAGCTTAACGTTTACTAGCCGCGAGCAGTACTTC. This codes for CASSLTFTSREQYF.

The chain combines TRBV14 with TRBJ1-5, with D possibly being TRBD1 (6 bases). Per germline, CDR1 SGHDN and CDR2 FVKESK. This CDR3 has 15 amino acids. The V end lost 0 bases, the J end lost 3 bases, and 9 bases lay between the germline ends. CDR3 region: CASSQDSGHNQPQHF. CDR3 nucleotide sequence: TGTGCCAGCAGCCAAGATTCGGGACACAATCAGCCCCAGCATTTT.

This clone was seen at least ten times. This chain connects TRBV3-1 (or the pseudogene TRBV3-2) to TRBJ2-7, with D uncertain. Germline-derived CDR1 and CDR2 are LGHDT and YNNKEL (reference sequence). The CDR3 is 11 amino acids. V dropped 3 bases and J dropped 5 bases, with 5 bases sitting between them. DNA for the CDR3: TGTGCCAGCAGCCATCTAAACGAGCAGTACTTC. Residues: CASSHLNEQYF.

The chain joins TRBV7-8 to TRBJ1-6, with 8 positions matching TRBD1. CDR3 length: 16 amino acids. Germline CDR1 reads SGHVS; CDR2 reads FQNEAQ. V gave up 2 bases and J gave up 6 bases; unmatched junction bases: 6. DNA for the CDR3: TGTGCCAGCAGCTTAAGACAGGGGCGCAGTAATTCACCCCTCCACTTT. Translated: CASSLRQGRSNSPLHF.

This clone showed up just a few times. The gene calls are TRBV28 and TRBJ2-2; a possible D gene is TRBD1 (5 bases). Germline CDR1 and CDR2: MDHEN and SYDVKM. V gave up 6 bases and J gave up 3 bases, with 14 bases separating them. This CDR3 is built from 15 residues. The CDR3 region is CASRIRQIYTGELFF. DNA of the CDR3: TGTGCCAGCAGAATACGACAGATTTACACCGGGGAGCTGTTTTTT.

This clone was found a few times. This rearrangement joins TRBV10-2 to TRBJ2-4, with 12 bases matching TRBD2. Germline V lookup: CDR1 WSHSY, CDR2 SAAADI. This CDR3 is built from 19 residues. V shed 8 bases and J 1 base; nucleotides not matched to a gene: 15. CDR3 residues: CASRERLAGASAAKNIQYF. The DNA of the CDR3 is TGCGCCAGCCGGGAGAGACTAGCGGGAGCAAGCGCTGCCAAAAACATTCAGTACTTC.

The CDR3 spells CASTSPSRAGWKEQFF. DNA of the CDR3: TGTGCCAGCACTTCCCCATCCAGGGCCGGCTGGAAAGAGCAGTTCTTC. This chain connects TRBV27 to TRBJ2-1; a weak D match, TRBD1 (5 bases). Trimming took off 7 bases at V and 10 bases at J, with 26 bases between the two ends. CDR3 length: 16 residues. Looked up from germline, CDR1 is MNHEY and CDR2 is SMNVEV (reference sequence).

The genes are TRBV29-1 and TRBJ1-3; D may be TRBD1 (5 bases). Germline loops: CDR1 SQVTM, CDR2 ANQGSEA. The V end lost 7 bases, the J end lost 7 bases, and 17 bases lay between the germline ends. The CDR3 has 13 residues. The CDR3 region is CSAYRQGTNTIYF. CDR3 bases: TGCAGCGCGTACCGGCAGGGAACGAACACCATATATTTT.

This clone was seen a handful of times. This chain joins TRBV30 and TRBJ1-6, with D hard to call. Germline loops: CDR1 GTSNPN, CDR2 SVGIG (reference sequence). V lost 1 base and J 8 bases, leaving 9 bases between the germline ends. This CDR3 has 13 residues. This CDR3 reads CAWSDQVYSPLHF. Here the CDR3 DNA reads TGTGCCTGGAGTGACCAGGTATATTCACCCCTCCACTTT.

The V and J genes are TRBV6-2 or TRBV6-3 and TRBJ2-3, with TRBD2 matching 9 bases. Germline CDR1 MNHEY, CDR2 SVGEGT. The V gene end was trimmed by 2 bases and the J gene end by 11 bases; junction bases not matched to a gene: 11. There are 15 residues in the CDR3. CDR3 sequence: CASSYGRLAEDWQYF. Here the CDR3 DNA reads TGTGCCAGCAGTTACGGGCGACTAGCGGAGGACTGGCAGTATTTT.

The chain has TRBV12-3 or TRBV12-4 and TRBJ1-3, with D uncertain. V was shortened by 10 bases and J by 0 bases, with 7 bases between the two germline ends. CDR3 length: 12 residues. CDR3 residues: CANLLSGNTIYF. CDR3 sequence (DNA): TGTGCCAACTTACTCTCTGGAAACACCATATATTTT.

V is TRBV19 and J is TRBJ2-1; 15 bases line up with TRBD2. In germline, CDR1 is LNHDA, CDR2 SQIVND (reference sequence). This CDR3 comprises 16 residues. The J segment lost 7 bases and the V segment lost 6 bases, leaving 7 bases of the junction unmatched. The CDR3 spells CASRRRTSGRVNEQFF. CDR3 coding DNA: TGTGCCAGTAGAAGGAGGACTAGCGGGAGGGTGAATGAGCAGTTCTTC.

The V gene is TRBV5-4, the J gene TRBJ1-3; D ambiguous. The CDR3 consists of 16 residues. Germline CDR1 SGHNT, CDR2 YYREEE (reference sequence). Trimming took 0 bases from V and 1 from J, leaving 11 bases between them. In DNA, the CDR3 is TGTGCCAGCAGCTTGGCCCGGAGGGAATCTGGAAACACCATATATTTT. Residues: CASSLARRESGNTIYF.

The V call is TRBV5-1, the J call TRBJ1-5; unclear D gene. In germline, CDR1 is SGHRS, CDR2 YFSETQ. The CDR3 contains 13 residues. The V and J ends lost 5 bases and 6 bases respectively, with 12 bases between them. Here the CDR3 DNA reads TGCGCCAGCAGTCCCCGGGTAGGTCAGCCCCAGCATTTT. Translating gives CASSPRVGQPQHF.

CDR3 loop: CASARLAGGGGTGELFF. CDR3 in DNA: TGTGCCAGCGCGAGGCTAGCGGGAGGCGGGGGCACCGGGGAGCTGTTTTTT. The rearrangement uses TRBV7-6 and TRBJ2-2; 11 bases align to TRBD2. With V trimmed by 8 bases and J by 4 bases, 12 bases remained unmatched. The CDR3 loop spans 17 amino acids. Germline V CDR1 and CDR2: SGHVS, FNYEAQ.

This clone appeared a few times. The chain has TRBV28 and TRBJ1-5; no firm D call. The CDR3 has 14 amino acids. From germline, CDR1 is MDHEN and CDR2 SYDVKM. The V end lost 8 bases, the J end lost 11 bases, and 22 bases lay between the germline ends. CDR3 amino acids: CASLRRWSNPSQHF. Written as DNA, the CDR3 is TGTGCCAGCCTCCGCCGGTGGTCGAATCCATCCCAGCATTTT.

V is TRBV24-1 and J is TRBJ2-2; 9 bases align to TRBD1. Germline values: CDR1 KGHDR, CDR2 SFDVKD. Unmatched junction bases numbered 5, after V lost 3 bases and J lost 4 bases. This CDR3 spans 16 amino acids. The CDR3 loop reads CATSDPGTGLTGELFF. The CDR3 bases are TGTGCCACCAGTGATCCGGGGACAGGGCTCACCGGGGAGCTGTTTTTT.

V is TRBV6-6 and J is TRBJ2-7; 10 nucleotides agree with TRBD1. Trimming at V came to 6 bases and at J to 2 bases, leaving 4 bases not matched to a gene. Germline CDR1 and CDR2: MNHNY and SVGAGI (reference sequence). The CDR3 loop spans 14 amino acids. CDR3 loop: CASRDRGPPYEQYF. The DNA for the CDR3 is TGTGCCAGCAGAGACAGGGGGCCCCCCTACGAGCAGTACTTC.

This clone was observed a few times. The J gene is TRBJ2-3, the V gene TRBV28; 8 nucleotides match TRBD2. The CDR3 covers 18 residues. V lost 6 bases, J lost 0 bases, and 14 bases stayed unmatched. Germline V CDR1 and CDR2: MDHEN, SYDVKM. Here the CDR3 DNA reads TGTGCCAGCAGCCATGGGACAACTAGCGGTGCTAGCACAGATACGCAGTATTTT. This encodes CASSHGTTSGASTDTQYF.

In its sample, this clone was seen once. The chain is built from TRBV4-1 and TRBJ2-1; unclear D gene. The CDR3 extends over 12 amino acids. Germline assignment: CDR1 MGHRA and CDR2 YSYEKL. With 2 bases removed from V and 6 bases from J, the gap between germline ends came to 5 bases. CDR3 DNA sequence: TGCGCCAGCAGCCAAAGCATCAATGAGCAGTTCTTC. Its protein product is CASSQSINEQFF.

The V call is TRBV18, the J call TRBJ1-1, with D maybe TRBD1 (5 bases). Trimming took off 2 bases at V and 2 bases at J, with 9 bases between the two ends. Germline V CDR1 and CDR2: KGHSH, LQKENI. The CDR3 has 14 amino acids. CDR3 protein: CASSPVTANTEAFF. The DNA of the CDR3 is TGTGCCAGCTCACCAGTGACAGCCAACACTGAAGCTTTCTTT.